The following is a T cell receptor beta chain sequence with its context. Between the trimmed V and J ends, which lost 1 base and 3 bases, there was a span of 16 bases. The CDR3 is 17 amino acids. Germline V gives CDR1 SGHTA, CDR2 FQGNSA. The data belong to a study of shared clonotypes between healthy human individuals. Sequencing used immunoSEQ multiplex PCR; TCRdb keeps in-frame clones, though not all of them. This table holds more than 400,000 clones, around 73% found once. The rearrangement links TRBV7-2 to TRBJ2-1; possible D gene TRBD2, 5 bases. The specimen sequenced was PBMCs. This clonotype originated in a woman between 35 and 50 years old in good health. Some clones in this sample may be carry-over from other donors' samples. In nucleotides, the CDR3 is TGTGCCAGCAGCTTAGGCGCCCTAGCTTCTGGCTACAATGAGCAGTTCTTC. Residues: CASSLGALASGYNEQFF.